These 30 T cell receptor beta chains share one sample of origin, sequenced in a study of blood T cell repertoires in COVID-19. Some clones are missing from TCRdb's copy, which holds only in-frame ones; the method was immunoSEQ multiplex PCR. This sample has 200,000 to 250,000 clones, with around nine tenths found just once. Sequenced sample: peripheral blood. The origin of the receptors is a woman between 18 and 30 years old who had recovered from COVID-19.

This clone was detected only once. The chain recombines TRBV2 with TRBJ2-5, with 9 bases fitting TRBD2. The ends lost 8 bases at V and 2 bases at J; junction bases unmatched: 9. Germline V gene data show CDR1 as SNHLY and CDR2 as FYNNEI. The length of the CDR3 is 15 residues. The CDR3 DNA reads TGTGCCAGCGGCCATAGCGGGAGAGGACAAGAGACCCAGTACTTC. Amino acids: CASGHSGRGQETQYF.

The chain links TRBV27 to TRBJ2-5, with 9 bases aligning to TRBD2. The V segment lost 4 bases and the J segment 1 base; nucleotides outside the gene matches: 10. The CDR3 consists of 17 residues. Germline V gene data show CDR1 as MNHEY and CDR2 as SMNVEV (reference sequence). CDR3 sequence (DNA): TGTGCCAGCAGTTACGCCGTGACTAGCGGAACCCAAGAGACCCAGTACTTC. Translation gives CASSYAVTSGTQETQYF.

This chain uses TRBV11-2 with TRBJ2-2, with D uncertain. Trimming removed 5 bases from V and 1 base from J, with 8 bases in between. Germline V CDR1 and CDR2: SGHAT, FQNNGV. The CDR3 loop spans 14 amino acids. The CDR3 DNA sequence: TGTGCCAGCAGCCAAACGGGGAACACCGGGGAGCTGTTTTTT. Its protein is CASSQTGNTGELFF.

This clone was counted a few times. The chain employs TRBV5-6 and TRBJ1-1, with D perhaps matching TRBD1 (5 bases). With 2 bases removed from V and 4 bases from J, the gap between germline ends came to 6 bases. There are 12 residues in the CDR3. Germline lookup yields CDR1 SGHDT and CDR2 YYEEEE. CDR3 nucleotides: TGTGCCAGCAGCTTCGGGGGCACTGAAGCTTTCTTT. This gives the protein CASSFGGTEAFF.

This clone was seen only once. The gene calls are TRBV9 and TRBJ1-3, with D perhaps TRBD1 (5 bases). V lost 0 bases and J lost 1, with 11 bases in between. The CDR3 spans 16 residues. Germline CDR1 reads SGDLS; CDR2 reads YYNGEE. CDR3 in amino acids: CASSVEQGYSGNTIYF. The CDR3 coding sequence is TGTGCCAGCAGCGTAGAGCAGGGTTATTCTGGAAACACCATATATTTT.

V gene TRBV11-2 combines with J gene TRBJ1-5, with D hard to call. The V end lost 5 bases, the J end lost 7 bases, and 9 bases lay between the germline ends. This CDR3 region has 12 residues. Germline V gives CDR1 SGHAT, CDR2 FQNNGV. The CDR3 loop is CASSHHSQPQHF. DNA for the CDR3: TGTGCCAGCAGCCATCATTCCCAGCCCCAGCATTTT.

The V call is TRBV19, the J call TRBJ1-2, with TRBD1 matching over 10 bases. Germline CDR1 reads LNHDA; CDR2 reads SQIVND (reference sequence). The CDR3 consists of 21 residues. The V and J ends lost 2 bases and 4 bases, in that order; junction bases with no gene match: 22. In nucleotides, the CDR3 is TGTGCCAGTAGTATAACGCTCATTGGCCGAGACAGGGGGCGCGAGAGCTATGGCTACACCTTC. It is translated as CASSITLIGRDRGRESYGYTF.

The chain links TRBV30 to TRBJ2-5; maybe TRBD2 (7 bases). This CDR3 spans 14 amino acids. V lost 8 bases to trimming and J lost 5 bases, with 21 bases between them. The germline gives CDR1 GTSNPN, CDR2 SVGIG (reference sequence). Written as DNA, the CDR3 is TGTGCCATGGACCGGACTAGGGGGACGGAGACCCAGTACTTC. It encodes CAMDRTRGTETQYF.

This sequence joins TRBV30 and TRBJ1-3, with 7 bases matching TRBD1. V dropped 8 bases and J dropped 3; count of bases not matched to a gene: 4. The V gene's germline CDR1 is GTSNPN and CDR2 SVGIG (reference sequence). This CDR3 is built from 12 residues. CDR3 sequence reads: CAVRQGGNTIYF. CDR3 sequence (DNA): TGTGCCGTACGACAGGGTGGAAACACCATATATTTT.

This chain uses TRBV5-6 with TRBJ1-2, with 8 bases that match TRBD1. The CDR3 totals 14 residues. V lost 0 bases to trimming and J lost 7 bases; unmatched junction nucleotides: 5. Germline assignment: CDR1 SGHDT and CDR2 YYEEEE. The CDR3 region has the DNA TGTGCCAGCAGCTTGGCGGACAGGGTGAGTGGCTACACCTTC. This codes for CASSLADRVSGYTF.

In nucleotides, the CDR3 is TGTGCCAGCAGGAAAGGGACAGCCCCTGGAGGGGCCAACGTCCTGACTTTC. This gives the protein CASRKGTAPGGANVLTF. The chain combines TRBV11-2 with TRBJ2-6; 7 bases are shared with TRBD1. V was clipped by 6 bases and J by 4 bases; unmatched bases: 12. This CDR3 region has 17 residues. Germline V gene data show CDR1 as SGHAT and CDR2 as FQNNGV. Variable domain in full (rest from reference TRBV11-2 and TRBJ2-6): EAGVAQSPRYKIIEKRQSVAFWCNPISGHATLYWYQQILGQGPKLLIQFQNNGVVDDSQLPKDRFSAERLKGVDSTLKIQPAKLEDSAVYLCASRKGTAPGGANVLTFGAGSRLTVL.

CDR3 residues: CAWSLYRGYTF. The CDR3 region has the DNA TGTGCCTGGAGTCTTTACAGGGGCTACACCTTC. The rearrangement links TRBV30 to TRBJ1-2, with D possibly TRBD1 on 5 matching bases. Deletions cut 2 bases from V and 8 bases from J, with 9 bases between. Looked up from germline, CDR1 is GTSNPN and CDR2 is SVGIG (reference sequence). There are 11 residues in the CDR3.

The gene calls are TRBV5-4 and TRBJ1-1; D is ambiguous. V gave up 3 bases and J gave up 4 bases, with 19 bases separating them. Germline lookup yields CDR1 SGHNT and CDR2 YYREEE (reference sequence). The CDR3 length is 16 residues. CDR3 nucleotide sequence: TGTGCCAGCAGCTCTAAGTTGGACTCATGGGGCACTGAAGCTTTCTTT. Amino acid sequence: CASSSKLDSWGTEAFF.

In its sample, this clone was seen a few times. This chain joins TRBV6-2 or TRBV6-3 and TRBJ2-2; 15 bases agree with TRBD2. Germline loops: CDR1 MNHEY, CDR2 SVGEGT. The CDR3 consists of 16 residues. V shed 5 bases, J shed 5 bases, and the junction held 3 bases outside the gene matches. Here the CDR3 reads CASSGTSGRYTGELFF. For the CDR3, the DNA is TGTGCCAGCAGTGGGACTAGCGGGAGGTATACCGGGGAGCTGTTTTTT.

The V and J genes are TRBV12-3 or TRBV12-4 and TRBJ1-2, with D possibly TRBD1 on 5 matching bases. The CDR3 loop spans 13 amino acids. V was cut by 0 bases and J by 6 bases, with 8 bases left in between. The CDR3 sequence: CASSLARGNGYTF. CDR3 DNA sequence: TGTGCCAGCAGTTTAGCGCGGGGGAATGGCTACACCTTC.

The chain has TRBV7-3 and TRBJ2-1, with 9 positions matching TRBD2. Germline V gene lookup returns CDR1 SGHTA and CDR2 FQGTGA. This CDR3 spans 15 amino acids. Trimming took 5 bases from V and 4 from J; bases not matched to a gene: 6. The CDR3 protein is CASSRRLAAYNEQFF. The DNA of the CDR3 is TGTGCCAGCAGCCGCCGACTAGCGGCTTACAATGAGCAGTTCTTC.

The chain is built from TRBV21-1 and TRBJ1-1. TRBV21-1 is a pseudogene. The CDR3 spans 16 residues. The DNA of the CDR3 is TGTGCCAGCAGCAAAGGTCTAGACCCGGCGAACACTGAAGCTTTCTTT. As protein: CASSKGLDPANTEAFF.

V usage is TRBV4-2 and J usage is TRBJ2-7; the D gene is possibly TRBD2 (6 bases). The CDR3 runs 16 residues. CDR1 is LGHNA, CDR2 YNFKEQ, per germline. Trimming cost V 0 bases and J 3 bases, with 15 bases left between them. In nucleotides, the CDR3 is TGTGCCAGCAGCCAAGATTTGGCGGGAAACTTCTACGAGCAGTACTTC. Translation: CASSQDLAGNFYEQYF.

In DNA form, the CDR3 reads TGTGCCAGCAGTCAAAAAAAGCGGGAGGCGTCCTACAATGAGCAGTTCTTC. Its translation: CASSQKKREASYNEQFF. The V call is TRBV6-4, the J call TRBJ2-1; TRBD2 matches at 9 bases. The CDR3 loop spans 17 amino acids. V lost 5 bases, J lost 1 base, and 9 bases stayed unmatched. Germline V gives CDR1 MRHNA, CDR2 SNTAGT.

V and J are TRBV7-3 and TRBJ2-1; the match to TRBD1 covers 12 bases. Looked up from germline, CDR1 is SGHTA and CDR2 is FQGTGA. The CDR3 loop spans 17 amino acids. Trimming cost V 5 bases and J 6 bases; bases outside gene matches: 11. CDR3 sequence reads: CASSHSSGTGGFNEQFF. The CDR3 DNA sequence: TGTGCCAGCAGCCATTCCTCCGGGACAGGGGGCTTCAATGAGCAGTTCTTC.

This sequence joins TRBV30 and TRBJ1-1; 8 bases align to TRBD1. V was pared by 4 bases and J by 4 bases, with 8 bases of the junction left unmatched. Germline V gives CDR1 GTSNPN, CDR2 SVGIG (reference sequence). CDR3 length: 14 residues. In DNA, the CDR3 is TGTGCCTGGACTACAGGACAGGGAAGCACTGAAGCTTTCTTT. This translates into CAWTTGQGSTEAFF.

This clone was counted once. The V call is TRBV19, the J call TRBJ2-7; 10 bases match TRBD1. The CDR3 has 14 amino acids. The V segment lost 9 bases and the J segment 2 bases; nucleotides outside the gene matches: 7. Germline assignment: CDR1 LNHDA and CDR2 SQIVND (reference sequence). CDR3 nucleotide sequence: TGTGCCAGAAAAGGACAGGGGGGTGCCTACGAGCAGTACTTC. It is translated as CARKGQGGAYEQYF.

The chain carries TRBV6-5 and TRBJ2-7, with a possible D match to TRBD1 (5 bases). The CDR3 has 12 residues. V was trimmed by 11 bases and J by 6 bases, leaving 17 bases between them. Germline V CDR1 and CDR2: MNHEY, SVGAGI. The CDR3 DNA is TGTGCCGGTTCGTGGCAGGGCCGCGAGCAGTACTTC. This gives the protein CAGSWQGREQYF.

J is TRBJ1-2 and V is TRBV27; D may be TRBD1 (5 bases). The CDR3 has 14 amino acids. Trimming shortened V by 3 bases and J by 2 bases, and 10 bases separated the two germline ends. CDR1 MNHEY and CDR2 SMNVEV come from the germline V gene (reference sequence). In nucleotides, the CDR3 is TGTGCCAGCAGTTTCGGGGGACCGAACTATGGCTACACCTTC. It encodes CASSFGGPNYGYTF.

The J gene is TRBJ2-7, the V gene TRBV6-2 or TRBV6-3; 9 positions match TRBD2. With 6 bases clipped from V and 3 bases from J, the junction kept 18 bases outside the gene matches. Germline CDR1 and CDR2: MNHEY and SVGEGT. The CDR3 is 18 amino acids. In DNA, the CDR3 is TGTGCCAGCAGCCACTATCTGGGACTAGCAGGTTTCGGCTACGAGCAGTACTTC. Translation gives CASSHYLGLAGFGYEQYF.

The chain carries TRBV3-1 (or the pseudogene TRBV3-2) and TRBJ2-1; 10 nucleotides agree with TRBD2. The CDR3 is 15 residues long. CDR1 is LGHDT and CDR2 is YNNKEL in the germline V gene (reference sequence). V trimming: 3 bases; J trimming: 8 bases; junction bases outside the gene matches: 7. The CDR3 region has the DNA TGTGCCAGCAGCCAGTCTAGCGGGAGTCTCGATGAGCAGTTCTTC. Translated: CASSQSSGSLDEQFF.

This clone was observed once. This rearrangement joins TRBV18 to TRBJ2-2; TRBD1 is a possible D gene (6 bases). CDR3 length: 15 amino acids. Germline lookup yields CDR1 KGHSH and CDR2 LQKENI. With 1 base removed from V and 4 bases from J, the gap between germline ends came to 10 bases. CDR3 nucleotides: TGTGCCAGCTCACCACACAGGGAGAGCACCGGGGAGCTGTTTTTT. It encodes CASSPHRESTGELFF.

The chain has TRBV6-5 and TRBJ1-1; possible D gene TRBD1, 6 bases. CDR1 and CDR2 from the germline V gene are MNHEY and SVGAGI. This CDR3 spans 14 amino acids. Deletions cut 0 bases from V and 5 bases from J, with 10 bases between. In nucleotides, the CDR3 is TGTGCCAGCAGTTACTCGGGGGGGCAGACTGAAGCTTTCTTT. Its translation: CASSYSGGQTEAFF.

The chain has TRBV29-1 and TRBJ2-1, with 7 bases lining up with TRBD1. This CDR3 region has 13 residues. Germline CDR1 reads SQVTM; CDR2 reads ANQGSEA. V lost 5 bases, J lost 2 bases, and 3 bases stayed unmatched. Here the CDR3 reads CSVLGGPYNEQFF. The DNA of the CDR3 is TGCAGCGTTTTAGGGGGCCCCTACAATGAGCAGTTCTTC.

The genes are TRBV7-8 and TRBJ2-1; 10 positions match TRBD1. The germline V gene encodes CDR1 SGHVS and CDR2 FQNEAQ. CDR3 size: 13 residues. The J segment lost 10 bases and the V segment lost 4 bases, leaving 4 bases of the junction unmatched. CDR3 residues: CASSSDRGREQFF. The CDR3 DNA reads TGTGCCAGCAGCTCTGACAGGGGGCGGGAGCAGTTCTTC.